This T cell receptor beta chain is drawn from a study of graft-versus-host responses after intestinal transplantation. The assay was immunoSEQ multiplex PCR, and TCRdb's table has in-frame clones only and misses some. The sample includes roughly 40,000 clones, over 90% of them seen just once. Germline lookup yields CDR1 GTSNPN and CDR2 SVGIG (reference sequence). V was shortened by 3 bases and J by 3 bases, with 12 bases between the two germline ends. CDR3 length equals 15 residues. This material consisted of PBMCs, taken 734 days after intestinal transplantation. V and J are TRBV30 and TRBJ2-6; the D gene is possibly TRBD1 (5 bases). The TCR comes from a human patient who received an intestinal transplant, so some T cells may come from the graft donor. In DNA form, the CDR3 reads TGTGCCTGGAGCCAGGGTCAAGGTGGGGCCAACGTCCTGACTTTC. Its protein is CAWSQGQGGANVLTF.